This TCR beta chain was obtained from a study of blood T cell repertoires in COVID-19. About the research overall: Spain, Italy and the United States supplied samples that represented acute and convalescent COVID-19.

Germline V CDR1 and CDR2: LNHDA, SQIVND (reference sequence). The CDR3 length is 15 residues. Germline trimming cut 3 bases from V and 3 bases from J; bases unmatched to any gene: 5. Original data processing: Reference gene primer amplification yielded estimated nucleated cell counts. Using immunoSEQ multiplex PCR, the repertoire was profiled, and TCRdb retains in-frame clones only, with some absent. V and J calls and clone size are as listed in that table; D and trimming were resolved from the DNA. This table has some 150,000 clones, more than 75% appearing once. Across roughly 25 US areas, participants ranged in age from roughly 18 to 89 years.

Material for sequencing was PBMCs or T cells enriched from blood (not recorded which). The J gene is TRBJ1-1, the V gene TRBV19, with 9 bases fitting TRBD1. The receptor was derived from a woman in her 50s who had recovered from COVID-19. CDR3 sequence: CASSMTGGHDTEAFF. The CDR3 nucleotides read TGTGCCAGTAGTATGACAGGGGGTCACGACACTGAAGCTTTCTTT.